These 29 T cell receptor beta chains originate from one sample sequenced in a study of blood T cells in healthy people across ages. Through a sample-barcoded 5' primer and a J-beta primer mix, a second PCR was run for about 6 to 11 cycles. TCRdb fed the 5' RACE reads into MiXCR, producing one record per CDR3 protein. The table shows about 1,000,000 distinct CDR3 sequences, with 40% to 45% occurring only once. The source material was blood. Every receptor here comes from a woman in her sixties or seventies in good health.

The genes are TRBV29-1 and TRBJ2-3; D ambiguous. V was clipped by 6 bases and J by 5 bases, with 15 bases between them. The CDR3 extends over 13 amino acids. Germline values: CDR1 SQVTM, CDR2 ANQGSEA. For the CDR3, the DNA is TGCAGCGTCGCGGCCGCCGTGATAGATACGCAGTATTTT. The encoded protein is CSVAAAVIDTQYF.

The chain has TRBV20-1 and TRBJ2-7; TRBD1 is a possible D gene (6 bases). The end of the DNA aligns better with TRBJ2-5, so the J call may be wrong. The CDR3 totals 20 residues. Germline-derived CDR1 and CDR2 are DFQATT and SNEGSKA (reference sequence). The CDR3 spells CSARLSETRKNWGQSETQYF. CDR3 sequence (DNA): TGCAGTGCTAGATTAAGCGAGACCCGGAAAAACTGGGGACAAAGCGAGACCCAGTACTTC.

This clonotype was seen a handful of times. The V call is TRBV20-1, the J call TRBJ2-7; D is perhaps TRBD2 (7 bases). The CDR3 runs to 16 residues. CDR1 is DFQATT, CDR2 SNEGSKA, per germline (reference sequence). V dropped 2 bases and J dropped 3 bases, with 20 bases sitting between them. The CDR3 DNA reads TGCAGTGCTAGACGTGGGGGCGGGAGAAACCACTACGAGCAGTACTTC. Translated: CSARRGGGRNHYEQYF.

The J gene is TRBJ2-2, the V gene TRBV5-1; D is possibly TRBD2 (6 bases). CDR1 and CDR2 from the germline V gene are SGHRS and YFSETQ. CDR3 length: 14 residues. V lost 3 bases and J lost 5, with 11 bases in between. CDR3 residues: CASSSGLKTGELFF. The CDR3 nucleotides read TGCGCCAGCAGCTCAGGACTAAAAACCGGGGAGCTGTTTTTT.

In this sample, this clonotype turned up many times. The chain is built from TRBV11-1 and TRBJ1-2; 8 bases are shared with TRBD1. The CDR3 totals 13 residues. V was pared by 5 bases and J by 8 bases, with 7 bases of the junction left unmatched. The germline V gene has CDR1 SGHAT and CDR2 FQDESV (reference sequence). The CDR3 is CASSPPDRAGYTF. CDR3 DNA: TGTGCCAGCAGCCCGCCGGACAGGGCCGGCTACACCTTC.

The chain links TRBV4-2 to TRBJ2-7; 13 bases map to TRBD2. Germline assignment: CDR1 LGHNA and CDR2 YNFKEQ. The CDR3 is made up of 20 amino acids. The ends lost 0 bases at V and 1 base at J; junction bases unmatched: 12. The CDR3 sequence: CASSQDRGTSGKLPSYEQYF. The CDR3 DNA follows: TGTGCCAGCAGCCAAGACCGCGGGACTAGCGGGAAACTCCCGTCCTACGAGCAGTACTTC.

This chain connects TRBV9 to TRBJ2-3; no clear D. Germline V gene data show CDR1 as SGDLS and CDR2 as YYNGEE. This CDR3 has 14 amino acids. V lost 0 bases and J 2 bases, leaving 7 bases between the germline ends. CDR3 residues: CASSVGPLTDTQYF. CDR3 bases: TGTGCCAGCAGCGTAGGACCCCTCACAGATACGCAGTATTTT.

This clonotype was counted once. This chain uses TRBV10-3 with TRBJ2-3; a possible D gene is TRBD2 (6 bases). The CDR3 loop spans 16 amino acids. The V end lost 0 bases, the J end lost 0 bases, and 10 bases lay between the germline ends. Germline assignment: CDR1 ENHRY and CDR2 SYGVKD. The CDR3 bases are TGTGCCATCAGTGAGTCGGATGGGACTAGCACAGATACGCAGTATTTT. This encodes CAISESDGTSTDTQYF.

This clonotype appeared a few times. The chain combines TRBV29-1 with TRBJ1-4; no clear D gene. Deletions cut 5 bases from V and 7 bases from J, with 8 bases between. Per germline, CDR1 SQVTM and CDR2 ANQGSEA. The CDR3 is 11 amino acids. CDR3 in DNA: TGCAGCGTTAGTGGTGGTGAAAAACTGTTTTTT. The encoded protein is CSVSGGEKLFF. Full variable domain (missing parts from reference TRBV29-1 and TRBJ1-4): SAVISQKPSRDICQRGTSLTIQCQVDSQVTMMFWYRQQPGQSLTLIATANQGSEATYESGFVIDKFPISRPNLTFSTLTVSNMSPEDSSIYLCSVSGGEKLFFGSGTQLSVL.

This clonotype was counted between two and nine times. A clone one base away is much larger, so this may be a read error. The chain links TRBV5-1 to TRBJ2-4; the D call may be TRBD1 or TRBD2 (5 bases each). The better agreement between TRBJ2-7 and the DNA end casts doubt on the J call. Germline-derived CDR1 and CDR2 are SGHRS and YFSETQ. This CDR3 is built from 13 residues. The CDR3 DNA is TGCGCCAGCAGCGGGGACCCAAACGACGAGCAGTACTTC. Protein product: CASSGDPNDEQYF.

As to this clonotype: This may be a read error: a much more frequent sequence differs by one nucleotide. This chain connects TRBV29-1 to TRBJ2-5; D not certain. The CDR3 sequence is 10 residues long. Germline V lookup: CDR1 SQVTM, CDR2 ANQGSEA. Trimming removed 5 bases from V and 13 bases from J, with 14 bases in between. The CDR3 spells CSVNHPPGYF. In DNA, the CDR3 is TGCAGCGTTAACCATCCACCGGGGTACTTC.

This clonotype was detected a few times. The CDR3 DNA is TGTGCCAGCAGCCAACAGGGGCCCAATGAAAAACTGTTTTTT. This translates into CASSQQGPNEKLFF. This chain joins TRBV27 and TRBJ1-4; TRBD1 matches 7 bases. The junction had 6 bases not matched to a gene; V was cut back by 6 bases and J by 5 bases. This CDR3 has 14 residues. Germline V CDR1 and CDR2: MNHEY, SMNVEV (reference sequence).

This sequence joins TRBV27 and TRBJ2-3, with 8 bases that match TRBD1. Germline lookup yields CDR1 MNHEY and CDR2 SMNVEV (reference sequence). V lost 5 bases, J lost 2 bases, and 6 bases stayed unmatched. This CDR3 comprises 15 residues. This CDR3 is CASSDSGQVTDTQYF. The CDR3, as DNA: TGTGCCAGCAGTGACTCGGGACAGGTCACAGATACGCAGTATTTT.

This clonotype was counted ten times or more. The rearrangement joins TRBV10-3 to TRBJ2-7; TRBD1 is a possible D gene (6 bases). V lost 7 bases, J lost 0 bases, and 10 bases lay in between. Germline values: CDR1 ENHRY, CDR2 SYGVKD. The CDR3 loop spans 13 amino acids. CDR3 protein: CAITQDSSYEQYF. CDR3 bases: TGTGCCATCACCCAGGACAGCTCCTACGAGCAGTACTTC.

The genes are TRBV7-9 and TRBJ2-7; 7 bases map to TRBD1. This CDR3 has 15 amino acids. Trimming cost V 5 bases and J 1 base; bases outside gene matches: 8. Germline CDR1 and CDR2: SEHNR and FQNEAQ (reference sequence). The CDR3 region is CASSLSQGVSYEQYF. CDR3 bases: TGTGCCAGCAGCCTCAGCCAGGGGGTATCCTACGAGCAGTACTTC.

The rearrangement joins TRBV15 to TRBJ2-5; D uncertain. V was trimmed by 3 bases and J by 3 bases, leaving 8 bases between them. This CDR3 contains 13 residues. Germline V CDR1 and CDR2: LNHNV, YYDKDF (reference sequence). Here the CDR3 reads CATSRILEETQYF. The CDR3 DNA reads as TGTGCCACCAGCAGGATCCTTGAAGAGACCCAGTACTTC.

The chain links TRBV7-6 to TRBJ2-1; TRBD1 aligns across 9 bases. This CDR3 has 17 residues. Germline loops: CDR1 SGHVS, CDR2 FNYEAQ. V lost 3 bases to trimming and J lost 5 bases; unmatched junction nucleotides: 11. CDR3 residues: CASSFRIRDRANNEQFF. DNA for the CDR3: TGTGCCAGCAGCTTTAGGATCCGGGACAGGGCCAACAATGAGCAGTTCTTC.

On this clonotype: One junction end disagrees with the germline gene, perhaps due to a read error. V usage is TRBV27 and J usage is TRBJ1-2; 8 bases are shared with TRBD1. The CDR3 runs 13 residues. The V gene's germline CDR1 is MNHEY and CDR2 SMNVEV (reference sequence). The CDR3 loop is CANSPQGDYGYTF. The CDR3 DNA reads TGTGCCAACAGTCCACAGGGGGACTATGGCTACACCTTC.

The chain joins TRBV6-1 to TRBJ2-4; 11 nucleotides agree with TRBD1. Judging by the DNA end, TRBJ2-7 fits better; the J call may be wrong. This CDR3 spans 16 amino acids. Germline V gene lookup returns CDR1 MNHNS and CDR2 SASEGT. CDR3 loop: CASSEQWTGGIDEQYF. The CDR3 coding sequence is TGTGCCAGCAGTGAACAATGGACAGGGGGCATCGACGAGCAGTACTTC.

Worth noting for this clonotype: Possible read error: a much larger clone is one base away. The rearrangement links TRBV3-1 to TRBJ2-1; a possible D gene is TRBD1 (5 bases). The CDR3 covers 16 residues. The germline V gene encodes CDR1 LGHDT and CDR2 YNNKEL (reference sequence). The CDR3 spells CASSHQGSPLYSEQFF. The CDR3 coding sequence is TGTGCCAGCAGCCACCAGGGCTCCCCCCTATACAGTGAGCAGTTCTTC.

The chain joins TRBV20-1 to TRBJ2-1; D call uncertain. The CDR3 sequence is 14 residues long. Germline V gene data show CDR1 as DFQATT and CDR2 as SNEGSKA (reference sequence). Trimming took 6 bases from V and 0 from J, leaving 12 bases between them. The CDR3 DNA is TGCAGTGCATTAACGGAGAGCTCCTACAATGAGCAGTTCTTC. Translated, it gives CSALTESSYNEQFF.

V is TRBV14 and J is TRBJ2-1; 11 bases align to TRBD2. The CDR3 runs to 16 residues. Per germline, CDR1 SGHDN and CDR2 FVKESK. J gave up 2 bases and V 5 bases, and 5 bases lay outside the gene matches. CDR3 in amino acids: CASSGIAGGTYNEQFF. CDR3 nucleotide sequence: TGTGCCAGCAGCGGGATAGCGGGAGGGACCTACAATGAGCAGTTCTTC.

This clonotype was observed a few times. This rearrangement joins TRBV20-1 to TRBJ2-1; D is possibly TRBD1 (5 bases). The V and J ends lost 3 bases and 8 bases respectively, with 14 bases between them. The CDR3 runs to 13 residues. Germline V gene sequence: CDR1 DFQATT, CDR2 SNEGSKA (reference sequence). The CDR3 DNA reads as TGCAGTGCTAGTGGGGCTAGTTGGGATGAGCAGTTCTTC. This gives the protein CSASGASWDEQFF.

The chain combines TRBV4-2 with TRBJ1-2; TRBD1 might be the D (5 bases). Trimming took off 7 bases at V and 7 bases at J, with 16 bases between the two ends. The CDR3 runs 13 residues. Germline CDR1 is LGHNA and CDR2 is YNFKEQ. CDR3 in amino acids: CASTPGIRGGYTF. The DNA of the CDR3 is TGTGCCAGCACACCAGGTATTAGGGGTGGCTACACCTTC.

This clonotype was found a few times. The chain joins TRBV7-2 to TRBJ2-7, with D tentatively TRBD1 (6 bases). The CDR3 loop spans 19 amino acids. The V and J ends lost 1 base and 4 bases respectively, with 26 bases between them. Germline assignment: CDR1 SGHTA and CDR2 FQGNSA. The CDR3 sequence is CASSLGPAGYREKWYEQYF. In nucleotides, the CDR3 is TGTGCCAGCAGCTTAGGGCCCGCTGGCTACAGGGAGAAATGGTACGAGCAGTACTTC.

Only a few counts were recorded for this clonotype. The chain carries TRBV6-5 and TRBJ2-7; 7 bases fit TRBD1. The CDR3 is made up of 14 amino acids. J gave up 2 bases and V 4 bases, and 5 bases lay outside the gene matches. CDR1 and CDR2 (germline): MNHEY, SVGAGI. The CDR3 protein is CASSSGQEAYEQYF. CDR3 coding DNA: TGTGCCAGCAGTTCCGGACAGGAGGCCTACGAGCAGTACTTC.

This clonotype came up many times. This rearrangement joins TRBV29-1 to TRBJ2-3, with D unresolved. Trimming took 6 bases from V and 5 from J, leaving 9 bases between them. CDR1 and CDR2 from the germline V gene are SQVTM and ANQGSEA. The CDR3 totals 11 residues. In DNA form, the CDR3 reads TGCAGCGTCGCCTTGGTAGATACGCAGTATTTT. Its translation: CSVALVDTQYF.

This clonotype turned up a few times. This chain uses TRBV6-2 or TRBV6-3 with TRBJ2-7; 7 nucleotides agree with TRBD1. Trimming removed 6 bases from V and 6 bases from J; junction bases left unmatched: 14. The germline CDR1 and CDR2 sequences are MNHEY and SVGEGT. This CDR3 is built from 15 residues. CDR3 region: CASSQNRGGGREQYF. As DNA, the CDR3 is TGTGCCAGCAGCCAAAACAGGGGTGGGGGCCGCGAGCAGTACTTC.

The chain uses TRBV19 and TRBJ2-1; tentatively, D is TRBD2 (5 bases). Trimming left V 1 base short and J 2 bases short, with 9 bases between. The CDR3 is made up of 15 amino acids. Germline-derived CDR1 and CDR2 are LNHDA and SQIVND (reference sequence). For the CDR3, the DNA is TGTGCCAGTAGTATAGCTCCGGGAACCTACAATGAGCAGTTCTTC. Its protein is CASSIAPGTYNEQFF.